This T cell receptor beta chain is drawn from a study of blood T cell repertoires in COVID-19. Study-wide context: The United States, Italy and Spain were the sources of the acute and convalescent COVID-19 samples.

V shed 2 bases and J 3 bases; nucleotides not matched to a gene: 6. The CDR3 sequence is 18 residues long. CDR1 MNHEY and CDR2 SVGEGT come from the germline V gene. This clone was seen ten or more times. Method: immunoSEQ multiplex PCR; TCRdb's copy keeps in-frame clones and lacks some. The data show under 200,000 clones, approximately 79% seen once. Material for sequencing was peripheral blood. The genes are TRBV6-2 or TRBV6-3 and TRBJ2-2; TRBD2 matches at 13 bases. This sequence originates from a woman older than 75 with acute or convalescent COVID-19. The CDR3 loop reads CASSYVTSGRAYTGELFF. In nucleotides, the CDR3 is TGTGCCAGCAGTTACGTAACTAGCGGGAGGGCCTACACCGGGGAGCTGTTTTTT.